The 21 T cell receptor beta chains given below trace back to one sample, sequenced in a study of siplizumab effects on memory and regulatory T cells (dated by TCRdb to the late 2010s). The library relied on the immunoSEQ multiplex PCR assay. TCRdb took this table from immuneACCESS and kept in-frame rearrangements with V and J called. Such tables lack part of the clones; where checked against another copy, unresolved V genes explain under half of the gap, and the rest is unexplained. The sample table records 90,000 to 120,000 clones; 93% of these occur just once. Clones ranked in the top ten supply 0.55% to 0.7% of the sample. Source material: Tregs sorted from blood. Receptors were obtained from a human donor in good health.

The chain combines TRBV7-2 with TRBJ2-3; 14 bases align to TRBD2. Germline trimming cut 0 bases from V and 4 bases from J; bases unmatched to any gene: 9. Germline lookup yields CDR1 SGHTA and CDR2 FQGNSA. This CDR3 is built from 19 residues. CDR3 in DNA: TGTGCCAGCAGCTTAGCGATGACTAGCGGGGGGGCCGCCCCAGATACGCAGTATTTT. Its protein product is CASSLAMTSGGAAPDTQYF.

This chain uses TRBV7-3 with TRBJ2-1; D ambiguous. The CDR3 has 12 residues. V shed 4 bases and J shed 5 bases, with 6 bases lying between them. Germline loops: CDR1 SGHTA, CDR2 FQGTGA. DNA of the CDR3: TGTGCCAGCAGCTCCGTGGACAATGAGCAGTTCTTC. Protein: CASSSVDNEQFF.

CDR3 protein: CASSLVLGGGTEAFF. The CDR3 nucleotides read TGTGCCAGCAGCTTAGTATTAGGCGGCGGGACTGAAGCTTTCTTT. The gene calls are TRBV7-8 and TRBJ1-1; D call uncertain. The CDR3 covers 15 residues. Germline CDR1 and CDR2: SGHVS and FQNEAQ. Trimming took 1 base from V and 5 from J, leaving 14 bases between them.

V usage is TRBV5-8 and J usage is TRBJ1-2; maybe TRBD1 (5 bases). The CDR3 length is 13 residues. Germline V gene lookup returns CDR1 SGHTS and CDR2 YDEGEE. Trimming took 1 base from V and 8 from J, leaving 12 bases between them. The CDR3 DNA reads as TGTGCCAGCAGCTTGCAGGGTTCGAGCGGCTACACCTTC. Protein product: CASSLQGSSGYTF.

This rearrangement joins TRBV9 to TRBJ2-2; TRBD1 matches at 7 bases. V lost 4 bases to trimming and J lost 12 bases; unmatched junction nucleotides: 6. The CDR3 totals 12 residues. Germline CDR1 and CDR2: SGDLS and YYNGEE. CDR3: CASSLRQGQLFF. In DNA form, the CDR3 reads TGTGCCAGCAGCCTACGACAGGGACAGCTGTTTTTT.

The chain employs TRBV5-4 and TRBJ1-2; D is ambiguous. CDR3 length equals 12 residues. The germline V gene has CDR1 SGHNT and CDR2 YYREEE (reference sequence). Trimming cost V 4 bases and J 14 bases, with 18 bases left between them. The CDR3 region is CASSLGSNLGTF. As DNA, the CDR3 is TGTGCCAGCAGCCTGGGCAGTAACCTGGGAACCTTC.

This clone is a singleton in its sample. The rearrangement uses TRBV19 and TRBJ1-1; weak D call: TRBD1 (5 bases). The CDR3 is made up of 17 amino acids. CDR1 is LNHDA, CDR2 SQIVND, per germline (reference sequence). Trimming took off 1 base at V and 4 bases at J, with 19 bases between the two ends. DNA for the CDR3: TGTGCCAGTAGTATAGTGGGTGTCGGGGCTCCAGCCACTGAAGCTTTCTTT. It codes for CASSIVGVGAPATEAFF.

This clone has more than one count but fewer than ten. This sequence joins TRBV18 and TRBJ2-7; no clear D. Germline V gives CDR1 KGHSH, CDR2 LQKENI. The CDR3 contains 11 residues. V was cut by 4 bases and J by 2 bases, with 3 bases left in between. In DNA, the CDR3 is TGTGCCAGCTCACAAACCTACGAGCAGTACTTC. Residues: CASSQTYEQYF. The whole variable domain, filled in from reference TRBV18 and TRBJ2-7, reads NAGVMQNPRHLVRRRGQEARLRCSPMKGHSHVYWYRQLPEEGLKFMVYLQKENIIDESGMPKERFSAEFPKEGPSILRIQQVVRGDSAAYFCASSQTYEQYFGPGTRLTVT.

The chain links TRBV11-2 to TRBJ2-5; 8 bases line up with TRBD2. The CDR3 has 15 amino acids. Germline trimming cut 5 bases from V and 1 base from J; bases unmatched to any gene: 6. Germline CDR1 reads SGHAT; CDR2 reads FQNNGV. This CDR3 reads CASSPLAGGQETQYF. DNA for the CDR3: TGTGCCAGCAGCCCTCTGGCGGGGGGCCAAGAGACCCAGTACTTC.

The CDR3 DNA reads TGTGCCAGCAGCTTAGAACTCTCTGCAGGGAGATTCTTCAATGAGCAGTTCTTC. It yields the protein CASSLELSAGRFFNEQFF. The rearrangement uses TRBV7-9 and TRBJ2-1; D assignment may be TRBD1 or TRBD2 (5 bases each). Germline V gene lookup returns CDR1 SEHNR and CDR2 FQNEAQ (reference sequence). V lost 1 base and J lost 6, with 22 bases in between. This CDR3 region has 18 residues.

The chain carries TRBV4-1 and TRBJ1-2; D is ambiguous. Germline loops: CDR1 MGHRA, CDR2 YSYEKL. The CDR3 totals 15 residues. V gave up 0 bases and J gave up 8 bases, with 16 bases separating them. CDR3 DNA sequence: TGCGCCAGCAGCCAAGATGAGTGGACTACGCGAGGCTACACCTTC. This sequence encodes CASSQDEWTTRGYTF.

The chain carries TRBV10-2 and TRBJ1-1; no reliable D call. V was shortened by 6 bases and J by 3 bases, with 11 bases between the two germline ends. Germline V gene data show CDR1 as WSHSY and CDR2 as SAAADI. CDR3 size: 13 residues. The CDR3 loop is CASRDPGDTEAFF. CDR3 nucleotide sequence: TGCGCCAGCAGGGACCCTGGGGACACTGAAGCTTTCTTT.

This rearrangement joins TRBV5-1 to TRBJ1-2; TRBD1 matches 7 bases. CDR3 length: 13 amino acids. Germline-derived CDR1 and CDR2 are SGHRS and YFSETQ. Losses at the gene ends were 4 bases for V and 7 bases for J; bases not matched to a gene: 7. The CDR3 reads CASSVEGARGYTF. DNA for the CDR3: TGCGCCAGCAGCGTAGAGGGGGCGCGTGGCTACACCTTC.

The rearrangement uses TRBV7-3 and TRBJ2-1; 9 nucleotides align to TRBD2. Trimming cost V 4 bases and J 7 bases; bases outside gene matches: 8. The CDR3 sequence is 15 residues long. Germline CDR1 SGHTA, CDR2 FQGTGA. The CDR3 spells CASSSGTSLLNEQFF. CDR3 DNA: TGTGCCAGCAGCTCCGGGACTAGCCTACTGAATGAGCAGTTCTTC.

The V gene is TRBV2, the J gene TRBJ1-1; 7 bases fit TRBD1. The V gene end was trimmed by 2 bases and the J gene end by 0 bases; junction bases not matched to a gene: 9. This CDR3 comprises 17 residues. Germline CDR1 and CDR2: SNHLY and FYNNEI. Here the CDR3 DNA reads TGTGCCAGCAGTGAACCCCGGGACAGCTTAATGAACACTGAAGCTTTCTTT. This translates into CASSEPRDSLMNTEAFF.

The V gene is TRBV30, the J gene TRBJ1-1; D is unresolved. Trimming left V 5 bases short and J 6 bases short, with 16 bases between. This CDR3 is built from 13 residues. Germline loops: CDR1 GTSNPN, CDR2 SVGIG (reference sequence). The CDR3 loop reads CAWLAGPGAEAFF. CDR3 nucleotide sequence: TGTGCCTGGCTGGCCGGTCCCGGAGCTGAAGCTTTCTTT.

This sequence joins TRBV23-1 and TRBJ1-2; D possibly corresponds to TRBD1 (5 bases). TRBV23-1 carries the ORF label, with uncertain function. Trimming cost V 4 bases and J 5 bases, with 11 bases left between them. There are 13 residues in the CDR3. CDR3 bases: TGCGCCAGCAGTCCCGGGACGCGGTATGGCTACACCTTC. Amino acid sequence: CASSPGTRYGYTF.

The genes are TRBV14 and TRBJ1-2, with D possibly TRBD1 on 5 matching bases. The V gene's germline CDR1 is SGHDN and CDR2 FVKESK. V shed 1 base and J shed 2 bases, with 11 bases lying between them. The CDR3 consists of 15 residues. The CDR3 nucleotides read TGTGCCAGCAGCCAAGGCGCGGGGACCAACTATGGCTACACCTTC. Translation gives CASSQGAGTNYGYTF.

The rearrangement uses TRBV11-3 and TRBJ2-7, with 7 bases aligning to TRBD2. The V gene's germline CDR1 is SGHNT and CDR2 YENEEA. V lost 2 bases and J lost 5; bases outside the gene matches: 3. The CDR3 contains 13 residues. In DNA, the CDR3 is TGTGCCAGCAGCTTACGGGGAGGGAACGAGCAGTACTTC. Its protein is CASSLRGGNEQYF.

The chain employs TRBV4-3 and TRBJ2-3; no reliable D call. This CDR3 contains 17 residues. Trimming shortened V by 1 base and J by 3 bases, and 17 bases separated the two germline ends. Germline-derived CDR1 and CDR2 are LGHNA and YSLEER. As DNA, the CDR3 is TGCGCCAGCAGCCAAGGAGCTGGCGGTCTACCGACAGATACGCAGTATTTT. This sequence encodes CASSQGAGGLPTDTQYF.

J is TRBJ1-1 and V is TRBV5-6; D uncertain. CDR3 length: 14 amino acids. Germline values: CDR1 SGHDT, CDR2 YYEEEE. Deletions cut 1 base from V and 2 bases from J, with 9 bases between. CDR3 DNA sequence: TGTGCCAGCAGCTTGTTCTTCAGTAACACTGAAGCTTTCTTT. Protein product: CASSLFFSNTEAFF.